A selection of T cell receptor beta chains follows, all from one sample in a study of blood T cell repertoires in COVID-19. The assay was immunoSEQ multiplex PCR, and TCRdb's table has in-frame clones only and misses some. The sample shows some 45,000 clones, 87% of them seen only once. The material sequenced was peripheral blood. Receptor source: a man aged 55 to 70 with active COVID-19. Each CDR3 is given without its conserved first and last residue.

j_call | v_call | cdr3_aa
TRBJ1-3 | TRBV4-3 | ASSRSRGLGNTIY
TRBJ2-7 | TRBV2 | ASSEFRRLYEQY
TRBJ1-1 | TRBV28 | ASRTQLTNTEAF
TRBJ2-7 | TRBV2 | ASSERPPGQDSYEQY
TRBJ2-7 | TRBV7-2 | ASSPPGLAVSGQY
TRBJ1-5 | TRBV4-1 | ASRPMTLSGTGGRNLEPQH
TRBJ2-5 | TRBV2 | ASSSGGGPRGTQY
TRBJ2-1 | TRBV11-1 | ASSLGGHEQF
TRBJ2-2 | TRBV5-1 | ASSFRTRLSGELF
TRBJ1-2 | TRBV14 | ASSQLDRASYGYT
TRBJ1-2 | TRBV4-1 | ASSQDVGERGYGYT
TRBJ2-1 | TRBV24-1 | ATRAQGLAGPNEQF
TRBJ1-2 | TRBV14 | ASSQGGGWYGYT
TRBJ1-3 | TRBV5-5 | ASSLRQSSSGNTIY
TRBJ1-1 | TRBV9 | ASSGTVSNTEAF
TRBJ2-1 | TRBV2 | ASSGRTSGSYEQF
TRBJ2-3 | TRBV3-1/TRBV3-2 | ASSSRATGDRVTQY
TRBJ1-2 | TRBV6-5 | ASSYSGRHGYT
TRBJ2-3 | TRBV5-1 | ASSLAGGTDTQY
TRBJ2-7 | TRBV28 | ASTPDRLNSYEQY
TRBJ1-1 | TRBV4-2 | ASSQDLNSEAF
TRBJ1-1 | TRBV19 | ASSKLQGTSHSEAF